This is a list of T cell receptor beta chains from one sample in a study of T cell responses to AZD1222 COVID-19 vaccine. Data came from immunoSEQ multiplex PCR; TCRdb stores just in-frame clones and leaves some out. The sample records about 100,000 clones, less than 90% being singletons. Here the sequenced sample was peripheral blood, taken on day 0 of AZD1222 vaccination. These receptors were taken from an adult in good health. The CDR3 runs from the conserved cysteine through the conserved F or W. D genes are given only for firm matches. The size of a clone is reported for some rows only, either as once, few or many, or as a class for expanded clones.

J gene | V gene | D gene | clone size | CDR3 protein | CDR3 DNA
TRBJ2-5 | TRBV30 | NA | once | CAWSVGGRQETQYF | TGTGCCTGGAGTGTCGGGGGACGGCAAGAGACCCAGTACTTC
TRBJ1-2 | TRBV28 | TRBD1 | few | CASSPGGTGFINYGYTF | TGTGCCAGCAGTCCCGGGGGGACAGGGTTTATTAACTATGGCTACACCTTC
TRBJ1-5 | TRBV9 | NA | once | CASSASGGHQPQHF | TGTGCCAGCAGCGCTAGTGGGGGGCATCAGCCCCAGCATTTT
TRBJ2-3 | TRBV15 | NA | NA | CATSDRGISTDTQYF | TGTGCCACCAGCGATAGGGGGATATCCACAGATACGCAGTATTTT
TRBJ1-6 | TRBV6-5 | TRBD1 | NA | CASSSDRVGNSPLHF | TGTGCCAGCAGTTCGGACAGGGTGGGAAATTCACCCCTCCACTTT
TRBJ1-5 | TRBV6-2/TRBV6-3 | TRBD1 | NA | CASSSGTGFNQPQHF | TGTGCCAGCAGTTCCGGGACAGGGTTCAATCAGCCCCAGCATTTT
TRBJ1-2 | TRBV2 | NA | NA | CASQTGGGYTF | TGTGCCAGCCAGACGGGCGGGGGCTACACCTTC
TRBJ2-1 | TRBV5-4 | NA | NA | CASSLALSGLSSYNEQFF | TGTGCCAGCAGCTTGGCGCTCAGCGGGCTGAGCTCCTACAATGAGCAGTTCTTC
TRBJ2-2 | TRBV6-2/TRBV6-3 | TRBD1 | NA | CASSPGTAEAGELFF | TGTGCCAGCAGCCCAGGGACAGCTGAAGCCGGGGAGCTGTTTTTT
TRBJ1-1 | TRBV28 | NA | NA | CASSSPQGAREAFF | TGTGCCAGCAGTTCTCCACAGGGTGCGCGCGAAGCTTTCTTT
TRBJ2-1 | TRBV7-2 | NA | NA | CASSYARDSGFF | TGTGCCAGCAGCTATGCGCGGGACTCGGGGTTCTTC
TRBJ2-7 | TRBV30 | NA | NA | CAWSFVDYEQYF | TGTGCCTGGTCGTTCGTGGACTACGAGCAGTACTTC
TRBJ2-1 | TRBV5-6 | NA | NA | CASSSPRWESEDNEQFF | TGTGCCAGCAGCTCCCCCCGCTGGGAGAGTGAGGACAATGAGCAGTTCTTC
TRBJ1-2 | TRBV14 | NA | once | CASSPSPTANYGYTF | TGTGCCAGCAGCCCCTCCCCGACGGCAAACTATGGCTACACCTTC
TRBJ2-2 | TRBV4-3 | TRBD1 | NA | CASSQDRTGGTGELFF | TGCGCCAGCAGCCAAGATCGGACAGGGGGCACCGGGGAGCTGTTTTTT
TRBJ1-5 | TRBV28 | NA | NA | CASRGGDQPQHF | TGTGCCAGCAGGGGAGGGGATCAGCCCCAGCATTTT
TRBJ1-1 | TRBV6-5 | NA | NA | CASSRLDTRTEAFF | TGTGCCAGCAGTCGACTGGACACGAGGACTGAAGCTTTCTTT
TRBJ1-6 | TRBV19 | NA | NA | CASEDRNNSPLHF | TGTGCCAGTGAGGACAGAAATAATTCACCCCTCCACTTT
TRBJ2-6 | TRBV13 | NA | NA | CASSPGRARSGANVLTF | TGTGCCAGCAGTCCCGGAAGGGCGAGGTCTGGGGCCAACGTCCTGACTTTC
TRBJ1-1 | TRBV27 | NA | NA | CASSLLGTADLWDAFF | TGTGCCAGCAGTTTATTAGGGACTGCCGACCTTTGGGATGCTTTCTTT
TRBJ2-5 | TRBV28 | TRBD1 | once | CASSLIPGQEETQYF | TGTGCCAGCAGTCTCATCCCGGGACAGGAAGAGACCCAGTACTTC
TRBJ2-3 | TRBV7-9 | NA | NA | CASSLTDTQYF | TGTGCCAGCAGCTTAACAGATACGCAGTATTTT
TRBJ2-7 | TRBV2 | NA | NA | CARRTQGRFDEQYF | TGTGCCAGACGCACACAGGGGAGGTTCGACGAGCAGTACTTC
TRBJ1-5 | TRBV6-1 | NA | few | CASSEGGDGNQPQHF | TGTGCCAGCAGTGAAGGAGGGGATGGCAATCAGCCCCAGCATTTT
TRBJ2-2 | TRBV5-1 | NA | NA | CASSSATNTGELFF | TGCGCCAGCAGCTCGGCAACGAACACCGGGGAGCTGTTTTTT
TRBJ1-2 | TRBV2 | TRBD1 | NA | CASSDRGGYTF | TGTGCCAGCAGTGACAGGGGGGGCTACACCTTC
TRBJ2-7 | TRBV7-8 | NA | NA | CASSLESGLRRPGEQYF | TGTGCCAGCAGCTTAGAAAGTGGGCTCCGCCGACCAGGCGAGCAGTACTTC
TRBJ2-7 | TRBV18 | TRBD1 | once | CASSPLDRGHEQYF | TGTGCCAGCTCACCCTTGGACAGGGGGCACGAGCAGTACTTC
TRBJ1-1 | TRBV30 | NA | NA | CAWGLGHWNTEAFF | TGTGCCTGGGGTCTGGGACACTGGAACACTGAAGCTTTCTTT
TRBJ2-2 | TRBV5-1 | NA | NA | CASSLVPPNTGELFF | TGCGCCAGCAGCTTGGTGCCCCCGAACACCGGGGAGCTGTTTTTT
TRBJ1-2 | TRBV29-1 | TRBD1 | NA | CSVGGQGYGYTF | TGCAGCGTTGGGGGACAGGGCTATGGCTACACCTTC
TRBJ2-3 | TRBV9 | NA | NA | CASSVDRNTQYF | TGTGCCAGCAGCGTAGACAGAAATACGCAGTATTTT
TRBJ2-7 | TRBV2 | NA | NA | CASSEIYEQYF | TGTGCCAGCTCGGAGATCTACGAGCAGTACTTC
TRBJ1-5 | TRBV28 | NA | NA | CASSFPQGGQPQHF | TGTGCCAGCAGTTTCCCACAGGGCGGTCAGCCCCAGCATTTT
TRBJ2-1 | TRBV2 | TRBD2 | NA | CASARSGSVYNEQFF | TGTGCCAGCGCAAGAAGCGGGAGTGTCTACAATGAGCAGTTCTTC
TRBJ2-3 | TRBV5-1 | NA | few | CASSNGLGTDTQYF | TGCGCCAGTTCTAATGGGTTGGGGACAGATACGCAGTATTTT
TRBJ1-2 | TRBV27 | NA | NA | CASSLFWGGAYGYTF | TGTGCCAGCAGTTTATTTTGGGGGGGGGCCTATGGCTACACCTTC
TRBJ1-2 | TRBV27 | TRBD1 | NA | CASRLGGSLAYGYTF | TGTGCCAGCAGGTTAGGGGGCTCTTTGGCCTATGGCTACACCTTC
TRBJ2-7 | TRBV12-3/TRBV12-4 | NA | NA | CASIWKNYEQYF | TGTGCCAGCATTTGGAAGAACTACGAGCAGTACTTC
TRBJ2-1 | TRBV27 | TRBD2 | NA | CASSFGLAGHNEQFF | TGTGCCAGCAGTTTTGGACTAGCGGGACACAATGAGCAGTTCTTC
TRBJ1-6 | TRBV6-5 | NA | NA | CASSYSRGFYNSPLHF | TGTGCCAGCAGTTACTCCCGGGGCTTCTATAATTCACCCCTCCACTTT
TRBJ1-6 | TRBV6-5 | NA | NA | CASSYGVIDNSPLHF | TGTGCCAGCAGTTACGGGGTAATTGATAATTCACCCCTCCACTTT
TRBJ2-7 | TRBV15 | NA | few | CATSRDRDPTYEQYF | TGTGCCACCAGCAGAGATCGGGACCCCACCTACGAGCAGTACTTC